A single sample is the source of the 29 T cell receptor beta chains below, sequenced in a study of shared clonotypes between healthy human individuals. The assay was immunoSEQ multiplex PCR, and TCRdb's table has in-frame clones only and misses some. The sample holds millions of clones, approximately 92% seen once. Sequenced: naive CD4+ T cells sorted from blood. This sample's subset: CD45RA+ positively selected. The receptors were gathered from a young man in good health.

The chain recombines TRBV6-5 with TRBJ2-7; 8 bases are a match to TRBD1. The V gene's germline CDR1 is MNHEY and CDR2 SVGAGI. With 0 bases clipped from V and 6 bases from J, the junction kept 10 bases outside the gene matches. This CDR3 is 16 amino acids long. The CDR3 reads CASSYSTVTGGGEQYF. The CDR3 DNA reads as TGTGCCAGCAGTTACTCGACGGTCACAGGGGGAGGCGAGCAGTACTTC.

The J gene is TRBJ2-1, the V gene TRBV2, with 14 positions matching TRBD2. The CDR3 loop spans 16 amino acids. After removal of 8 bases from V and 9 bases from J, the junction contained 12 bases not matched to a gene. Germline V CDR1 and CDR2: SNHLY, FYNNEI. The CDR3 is CASYSLGTSGGLEQFF. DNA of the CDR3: TGTGCCAGCTACTCCCTCGGGACTAGCGGGGGACTTGAGCAGTTCTTC.

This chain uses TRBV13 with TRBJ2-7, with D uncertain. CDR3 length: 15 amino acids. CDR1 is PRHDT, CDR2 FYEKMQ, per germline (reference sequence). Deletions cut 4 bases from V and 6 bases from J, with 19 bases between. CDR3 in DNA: TGTGCCAGCAGCTCACGGCCTGTTTCAGCGACCGAGCAGTACTTC. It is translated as CASSSRPVSATEQYF. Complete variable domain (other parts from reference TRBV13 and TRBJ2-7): AAGVIQSPRHLIKEKRETATLKCYPIPRHDTVYWYQQGPGQDPQFLISFYEKMQSDKGSIPDRFSAQQFSDYHSELNMSSLELGDSALYFCASSSRPVSATEQYFGPGTRLTVT.

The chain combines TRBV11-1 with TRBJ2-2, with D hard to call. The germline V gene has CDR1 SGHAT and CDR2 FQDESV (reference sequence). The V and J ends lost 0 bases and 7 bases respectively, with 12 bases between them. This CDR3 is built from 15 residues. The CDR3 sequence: CASSLAPQAIGELFF. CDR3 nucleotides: TGTGCCAGCAGCTTAGCCCCGCAGGCTATCGGGGAGCTGTTTTTT.

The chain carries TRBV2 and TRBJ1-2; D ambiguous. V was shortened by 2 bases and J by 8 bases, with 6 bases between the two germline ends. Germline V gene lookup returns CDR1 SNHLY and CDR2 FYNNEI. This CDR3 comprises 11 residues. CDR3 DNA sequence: TGTGCCAGCAGTGAAATACTAGGCTACACCTTC. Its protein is CASSEILGYTF.

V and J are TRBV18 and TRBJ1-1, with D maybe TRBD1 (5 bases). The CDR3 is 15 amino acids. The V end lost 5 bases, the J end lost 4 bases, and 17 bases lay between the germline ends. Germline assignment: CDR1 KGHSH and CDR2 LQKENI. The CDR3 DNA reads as TGTGCCAGCTCAAGCCCTCCCGGAGGGGTCACTGAAGCTTTCTTT. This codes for CASSSPPGGVTEAFF.

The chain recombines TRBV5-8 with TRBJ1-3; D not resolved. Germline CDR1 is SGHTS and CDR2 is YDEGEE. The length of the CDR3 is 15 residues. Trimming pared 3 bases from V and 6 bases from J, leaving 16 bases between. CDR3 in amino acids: CASSSTRTRENTIYF. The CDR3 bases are TGTGCCAGCAGCTCCACACGGACTAGAGAAAACACCATATATTTT.

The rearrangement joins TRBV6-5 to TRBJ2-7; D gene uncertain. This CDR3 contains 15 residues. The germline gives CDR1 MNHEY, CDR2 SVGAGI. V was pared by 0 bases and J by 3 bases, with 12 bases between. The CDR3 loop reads CASSYSSGSVYEQYF. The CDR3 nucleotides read TGTGCCAGCAGTTACTCGTCAGGTTCGGTCTACGAGCAGTACTTC.

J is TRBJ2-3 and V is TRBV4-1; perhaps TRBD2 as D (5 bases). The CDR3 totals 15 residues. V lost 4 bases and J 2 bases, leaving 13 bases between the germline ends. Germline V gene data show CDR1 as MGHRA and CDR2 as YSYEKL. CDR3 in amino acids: CASSPHGVNTDTQYF. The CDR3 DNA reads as TGCGCCAGCAGCCCACACGGGGTCAACACAGATACGCAGTATTTT.

Here the CDR3 reads CASSLAGGVGNYEQYF. For the CDR3, the DNA is TGCGCCAGCAGCTTGGCGGGAGGAGTGGGAAACTACGAGCAGTACTTC. The chain uses TRBV5-1 and TRBJ2-7; 7 nucleotides agree with TRBD2. Germline CDR1 reads SGHRS; CDR2 reads YFSETQ. CDR3 length: 16 residues. V dropped 0 bases and J dropped 3; count of bases not matched to a gene: 9.

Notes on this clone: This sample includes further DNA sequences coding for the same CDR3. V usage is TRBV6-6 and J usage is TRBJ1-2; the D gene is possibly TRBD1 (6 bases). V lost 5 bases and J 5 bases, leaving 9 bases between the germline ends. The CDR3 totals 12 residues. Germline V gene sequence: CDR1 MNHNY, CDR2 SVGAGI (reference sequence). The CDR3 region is CASSDRLYGYTF. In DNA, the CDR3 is TGTGCCAGCAGTGACAGGTTGTATGGCTACACCTTC.

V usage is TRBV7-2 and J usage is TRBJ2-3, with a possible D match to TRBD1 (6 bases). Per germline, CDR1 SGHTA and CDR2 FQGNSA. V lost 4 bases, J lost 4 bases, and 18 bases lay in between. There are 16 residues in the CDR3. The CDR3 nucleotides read TGTGCCAGCAGCTCCAACGATCACAGGGCGGCAGATACGCAGTATTTT. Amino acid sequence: CASSSNDHRAADTQYF.

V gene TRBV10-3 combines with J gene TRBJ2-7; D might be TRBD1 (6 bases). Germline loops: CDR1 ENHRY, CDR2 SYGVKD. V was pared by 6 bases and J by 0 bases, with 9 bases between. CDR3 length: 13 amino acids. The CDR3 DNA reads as TGTGCCATCAGCGACAGGATCTCCTACGAGCAGTACTTC. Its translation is CAISDRISYEQYF.

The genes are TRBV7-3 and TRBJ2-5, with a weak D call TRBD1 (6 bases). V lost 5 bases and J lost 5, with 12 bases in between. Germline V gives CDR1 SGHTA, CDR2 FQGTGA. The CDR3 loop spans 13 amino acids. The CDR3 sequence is CASSPGVGETQYF. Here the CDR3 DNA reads TGTGCCAGCAGCCCAGGGGTGGGGGAGACCCAGTACTTC.

CDR3 sequence (DNA): TGTGCCAGTAGTATGGGAAGCGGGAGGGCCGTCGATGAGCAGTTCTTC. Translated, it gives CASSMGSGRAVDEQFF. The chain couples TRBV19 to TRBJ2-1, with 10 bases matching TRBD2. This CDR3 is built from 16 residues. Trimming removed 3 bases from V and 8 bases from J; junction bases left unmatched: 10. Per germline, CDR1 LNHDA and CDR2 SQIVND (reference sequence).

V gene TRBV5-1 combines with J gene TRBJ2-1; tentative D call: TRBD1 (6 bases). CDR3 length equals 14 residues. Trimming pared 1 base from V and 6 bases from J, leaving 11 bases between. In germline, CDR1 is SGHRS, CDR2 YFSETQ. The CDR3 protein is CASSLTGWGNEQFF. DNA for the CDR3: TGCGCCAGCAGCTTGACAGGGTGGGGCAATGAGCAGTTCTTC.

CDR3 loop: CASSDRGRGTGELFF. Written as DNA, the CDR3 is TGCGCCAGCAGTGATCGCGGGAGAGGAACCGGGGAGCTGTTTTTT. The chain has TRBV10-2 and TRBJ2-2; 7 bases match TRBD2. V was clipped by 3 bases and J by 5 bases; unmatched bases: 6. CDR1 and CDR2 from the germline V gene are WSHSY and SAAADI. The CDR3 has 15 amino acids.

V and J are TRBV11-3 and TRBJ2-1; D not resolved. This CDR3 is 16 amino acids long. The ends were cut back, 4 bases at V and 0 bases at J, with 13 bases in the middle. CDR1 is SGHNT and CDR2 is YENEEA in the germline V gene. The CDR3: CASSSDRLRSYNEQFF. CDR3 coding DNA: TGTGCCAGCAGCTCTGACCGTCTTCGCTCCTACAATGAGCAGTTCTTC.

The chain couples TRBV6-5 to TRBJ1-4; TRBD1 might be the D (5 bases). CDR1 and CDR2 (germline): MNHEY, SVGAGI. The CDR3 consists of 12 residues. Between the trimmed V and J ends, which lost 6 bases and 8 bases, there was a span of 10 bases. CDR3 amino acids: CASRGDPEKLFF. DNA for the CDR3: TGTGCCAGCAGGGGGGACCCAGAAAAACTGTTTTTT.

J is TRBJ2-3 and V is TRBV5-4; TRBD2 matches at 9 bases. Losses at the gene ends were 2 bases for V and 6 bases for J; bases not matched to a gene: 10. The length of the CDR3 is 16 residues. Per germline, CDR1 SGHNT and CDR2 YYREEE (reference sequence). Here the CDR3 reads CASSFDSGGLDDTQYF. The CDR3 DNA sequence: TGTGCCAGCAGCTTCGATAGCGGGGGCCTCGACGATACGCAGTATTTT.

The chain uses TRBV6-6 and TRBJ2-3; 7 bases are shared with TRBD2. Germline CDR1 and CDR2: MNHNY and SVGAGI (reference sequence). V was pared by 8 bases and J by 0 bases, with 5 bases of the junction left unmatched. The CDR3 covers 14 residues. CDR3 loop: CASGRAGSTDTQYF. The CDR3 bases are TGTGCCAGCGGGAGGGCCGGTAGCACAGATACGCAGTATTTT.

The CDR3 DNA reads as TGTGCCAGCAGGGCGGGACAGCTGAACACTGAAGCTTTCTTT. Amino acid sequence: CASRAGQLNTEAFF. The chain is built from TRBV2 and TRBJ1-1; 7 bases match TRBD1. The V gene end was trimmed by 6 bases and the J gene end by 0 bases; junction bases not matched to a gene: 4. The length of the CDR3 is 14 residues. Germline V gene lookup returns CDR1 SNHLY and CDR2 FYNNEI.

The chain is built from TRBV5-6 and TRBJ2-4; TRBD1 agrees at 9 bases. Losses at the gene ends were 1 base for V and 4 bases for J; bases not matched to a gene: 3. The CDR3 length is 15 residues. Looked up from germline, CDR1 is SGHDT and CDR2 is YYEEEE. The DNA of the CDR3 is TGTGCCAGCAGCTTGCCGGGACAGGGTAAAAACATTCAGTACTTC. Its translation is CASSLPGQGKNIQYF.

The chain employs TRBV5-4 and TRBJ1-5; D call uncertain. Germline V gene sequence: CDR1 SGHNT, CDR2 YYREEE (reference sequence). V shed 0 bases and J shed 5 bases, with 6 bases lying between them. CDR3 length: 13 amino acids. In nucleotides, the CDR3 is TGTGCCAGCAGCTTGGCCCAGGATCAGCCCCAGCATTTT. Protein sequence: CASSLAQDQPQHF.

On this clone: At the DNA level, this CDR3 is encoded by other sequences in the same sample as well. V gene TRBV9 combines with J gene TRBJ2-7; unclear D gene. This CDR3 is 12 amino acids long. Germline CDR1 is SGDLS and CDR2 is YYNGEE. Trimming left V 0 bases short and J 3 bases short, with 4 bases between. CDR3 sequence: CASSVVRYEQYF. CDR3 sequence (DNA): TGTGCCAGCAGCGTAGTCCGCTACGAGCAGTACTTC.

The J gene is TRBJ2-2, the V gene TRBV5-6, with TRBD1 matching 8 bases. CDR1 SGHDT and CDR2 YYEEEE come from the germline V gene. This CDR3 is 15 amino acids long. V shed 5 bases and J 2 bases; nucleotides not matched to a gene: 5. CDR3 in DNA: TGTGCCAGCAGTCGGACAGGGATAAACACCGGGGAGCTGTTTTTT. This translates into CASSRTGINTGELFF. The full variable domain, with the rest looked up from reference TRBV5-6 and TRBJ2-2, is DAGVTQSPTHLIKTRGQQVTLRCSPKSGHDTVSWYQQALGQGPQFIFQYYEEEERQRGNFPDRFSGHQFPNYSSELNVNALLLGDSALYLCASSRTGINTGELFFGEGSRLTVL.

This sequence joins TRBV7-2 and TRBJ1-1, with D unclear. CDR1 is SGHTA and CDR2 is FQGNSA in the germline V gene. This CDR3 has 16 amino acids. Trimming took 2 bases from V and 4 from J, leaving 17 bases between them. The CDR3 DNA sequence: TGTGCCAGCAGCTTAACCCGATCGGACTCCCGCACTGAAGCTTTCTTT. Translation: CASSLTRSDSRTEAFF.

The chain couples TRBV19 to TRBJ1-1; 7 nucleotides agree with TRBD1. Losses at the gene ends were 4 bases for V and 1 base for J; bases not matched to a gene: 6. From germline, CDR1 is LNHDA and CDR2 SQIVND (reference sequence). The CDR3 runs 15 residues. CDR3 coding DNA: TGTGCCAGTAGTACCAGGGGGACAAGGAACACTGAAGCTTTCTTT. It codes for CASSTRGTRNTEAFF.

The CDR3 nucleotides are TGTGCCAGCAGCTTCACGACTCCGGGGGGGCCTCATGAGCAGTTCTTC. Translation gives CASSFTTPGGPHEQFF. The V call is TRBV7-6, the J call TRBJ2-1; 8 nucleotides match TRBD2. Germline V gene sequence: CDR1 SGHVS, CDR2 FNYEAQ. J gave up 8 bases and V 3 bases, and 12 bases lay outside the gene matches. This CDR3 region has 16 residues. The full variable domain, completed using reference TRBV7-6 and TRBJ2-1, is GAGVSQSPRYKVTKRGQDVALRCDPISGHVSLYWYRQALGQGPEFLTYFNYEAQQDKSGLPNDRFSAERPEGSISTLTIQRTEQRDSAMYRCASSFTTPGGPHEQFFGPGTRLTVL.